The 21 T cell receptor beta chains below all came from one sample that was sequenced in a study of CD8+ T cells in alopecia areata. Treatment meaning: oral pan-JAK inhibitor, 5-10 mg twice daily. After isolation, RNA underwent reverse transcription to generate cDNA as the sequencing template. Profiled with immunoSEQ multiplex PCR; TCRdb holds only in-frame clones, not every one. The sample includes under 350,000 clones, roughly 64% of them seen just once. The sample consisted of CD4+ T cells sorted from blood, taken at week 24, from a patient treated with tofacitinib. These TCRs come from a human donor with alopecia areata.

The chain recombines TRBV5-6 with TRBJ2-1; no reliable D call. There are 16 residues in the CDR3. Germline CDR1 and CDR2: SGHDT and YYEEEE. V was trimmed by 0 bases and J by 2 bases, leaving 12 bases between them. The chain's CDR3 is CASSLDRSRPYNEQFF. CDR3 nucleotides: TGTGCCAGCAGCTTGGATCGCAGCAGGCCCTACAATGAGCAGTTCTTC.

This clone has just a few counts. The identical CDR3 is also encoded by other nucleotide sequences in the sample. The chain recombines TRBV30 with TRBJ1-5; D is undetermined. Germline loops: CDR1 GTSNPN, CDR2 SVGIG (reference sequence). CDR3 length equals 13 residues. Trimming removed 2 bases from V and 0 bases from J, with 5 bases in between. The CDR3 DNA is TGTGCCTGGAGTCCTGATAGCAATCAGCCCCAGCATTTT. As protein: CAWSPDSNQPQHF.

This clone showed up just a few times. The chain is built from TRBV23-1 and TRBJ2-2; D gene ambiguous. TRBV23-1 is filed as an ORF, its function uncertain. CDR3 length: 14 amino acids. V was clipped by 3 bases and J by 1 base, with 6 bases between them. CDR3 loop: CASSHPQNTGELFF. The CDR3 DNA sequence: TGCGCCAGCAGTCACCCACAGAACACCGGGGAGCTGTTTTTT.

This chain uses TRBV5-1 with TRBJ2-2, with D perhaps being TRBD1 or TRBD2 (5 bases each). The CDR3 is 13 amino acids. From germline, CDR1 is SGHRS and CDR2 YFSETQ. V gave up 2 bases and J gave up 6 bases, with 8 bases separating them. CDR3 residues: CASSLGDPGELFF. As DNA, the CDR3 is TGCGCCAGCAGCTTAGGGGACCCCGGGGAGCTGTTTTTT.

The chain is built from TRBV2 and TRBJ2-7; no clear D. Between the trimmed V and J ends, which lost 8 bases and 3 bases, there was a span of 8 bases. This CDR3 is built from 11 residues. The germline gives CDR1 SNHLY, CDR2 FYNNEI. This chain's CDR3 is CASRVNYEQYF. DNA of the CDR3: TGTGCCAGCCGGGTAAACTACGAGCAGTACTTC. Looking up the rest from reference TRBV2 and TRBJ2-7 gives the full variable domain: EPEVTQTPSHQVTQMGQEVILRCVPISNHLYFYWYRQILGQKVEFLVSFYNNEISEKSEIFDDQFSVERPDGSNFTLKIRSTKLEDSAMYFCASRVNYEQYFGPGTRLTVT.

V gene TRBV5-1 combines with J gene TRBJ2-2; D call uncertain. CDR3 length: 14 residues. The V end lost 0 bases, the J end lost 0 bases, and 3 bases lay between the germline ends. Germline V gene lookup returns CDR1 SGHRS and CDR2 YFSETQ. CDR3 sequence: CASSLEANTGELFF. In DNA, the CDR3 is TGCGCCAGCAGCTTGGAAGCGAACACCGGGGAGCTGTTTTTT.

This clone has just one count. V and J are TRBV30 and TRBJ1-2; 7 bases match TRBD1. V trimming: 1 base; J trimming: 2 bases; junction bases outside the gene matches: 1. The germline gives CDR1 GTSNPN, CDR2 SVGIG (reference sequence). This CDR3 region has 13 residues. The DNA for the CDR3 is TGTGCCTGGAGTGCGACAGGGAACTATGGCTACACCTTC. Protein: CAWSATGNYGYTF.

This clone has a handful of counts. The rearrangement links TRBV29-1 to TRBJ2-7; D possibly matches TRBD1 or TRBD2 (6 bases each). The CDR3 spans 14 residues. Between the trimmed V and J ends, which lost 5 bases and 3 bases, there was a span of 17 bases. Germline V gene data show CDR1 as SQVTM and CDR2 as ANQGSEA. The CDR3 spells CSVSFQGRDYEQYF. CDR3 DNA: TGCAGCGTTAGTTTCCAGGGGCGGGACTACGAGCAGTACTTC.

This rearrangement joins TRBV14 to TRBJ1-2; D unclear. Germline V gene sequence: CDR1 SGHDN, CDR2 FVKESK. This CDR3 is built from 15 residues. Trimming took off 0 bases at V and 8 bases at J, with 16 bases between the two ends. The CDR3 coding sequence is TGTGCCAGCAGCCAAGACCCCGTTTCCGGGTTCGGCTACACCTTC. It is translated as CASSQDPVSGFGYTF. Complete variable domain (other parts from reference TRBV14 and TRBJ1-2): EAGVTQFPSHSVIEKGQTVTLRCDPISGHDNLYWYRRVMGKEIKFLLHFVKESKQDESGMPNNRFLAERTGGTYSTLKVQPAELEDSGVYFCASSQDPVSGFGYTFGSGTRLTVV.

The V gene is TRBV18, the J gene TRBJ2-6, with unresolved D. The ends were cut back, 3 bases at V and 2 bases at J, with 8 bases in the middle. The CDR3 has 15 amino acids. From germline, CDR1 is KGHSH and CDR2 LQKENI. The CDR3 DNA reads TGTGCCAGCTCACCTGCGTGGACTGGGGCCAACGTCCTGACTTTC. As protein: CASSPAWTGANVLTF.

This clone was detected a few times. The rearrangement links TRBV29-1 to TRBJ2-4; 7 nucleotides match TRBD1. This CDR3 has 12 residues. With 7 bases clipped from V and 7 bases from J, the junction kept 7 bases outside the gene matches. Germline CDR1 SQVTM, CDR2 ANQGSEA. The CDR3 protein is CSGGEQGNIQYF. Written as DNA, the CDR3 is TGCAGCGGTGGGGAACAGGGGAACATTCAGTACTTC.

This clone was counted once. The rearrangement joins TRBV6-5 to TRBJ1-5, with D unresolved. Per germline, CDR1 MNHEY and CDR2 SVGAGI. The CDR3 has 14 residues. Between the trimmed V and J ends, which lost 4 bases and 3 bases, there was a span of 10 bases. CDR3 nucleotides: TGTGCCAGCAGTTCCCCGGGATTCAATCAGCCCCAGCATTTT. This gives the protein CASSSPGFNQPQHF.

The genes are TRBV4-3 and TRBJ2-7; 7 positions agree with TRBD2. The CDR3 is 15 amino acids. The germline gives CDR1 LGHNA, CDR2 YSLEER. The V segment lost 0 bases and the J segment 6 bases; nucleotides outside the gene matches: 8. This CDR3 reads CASSQDGLTGGEQYF. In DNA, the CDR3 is TGCGCCAGCAGCCAAGATGGGTTAACGGGGGGCGAGCAGTACTTC.

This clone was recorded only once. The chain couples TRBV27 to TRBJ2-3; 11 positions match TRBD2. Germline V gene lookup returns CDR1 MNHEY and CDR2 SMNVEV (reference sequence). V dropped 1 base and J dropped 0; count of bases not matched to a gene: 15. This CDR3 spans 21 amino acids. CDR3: CASSLWRRGLAGPSSTDTQYF. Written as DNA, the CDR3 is TGTGCCAGCAGTTTATGGAGAAGAGGACTAGCGGGTCCTTCTAGCACAGATACGCAGTATTTT.

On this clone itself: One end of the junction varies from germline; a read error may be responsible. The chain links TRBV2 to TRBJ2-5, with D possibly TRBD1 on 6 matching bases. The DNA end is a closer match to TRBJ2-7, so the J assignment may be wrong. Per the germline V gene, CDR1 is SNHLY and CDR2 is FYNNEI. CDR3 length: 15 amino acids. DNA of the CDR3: TGTGCCAGCAGAGAAGGGACATTACTCTCCTACGAGCAGTACTTC. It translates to CASREGTLLSYEQYF.

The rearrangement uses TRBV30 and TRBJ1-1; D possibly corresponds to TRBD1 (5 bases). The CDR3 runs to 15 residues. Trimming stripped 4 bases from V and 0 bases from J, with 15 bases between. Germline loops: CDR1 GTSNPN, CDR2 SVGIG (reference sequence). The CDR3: CAWKRDPLMNTEAFF. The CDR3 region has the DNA TGTGCCTGGAAGCGGGACCCGTTAATGAACACTGAAGCTTTCTTT.

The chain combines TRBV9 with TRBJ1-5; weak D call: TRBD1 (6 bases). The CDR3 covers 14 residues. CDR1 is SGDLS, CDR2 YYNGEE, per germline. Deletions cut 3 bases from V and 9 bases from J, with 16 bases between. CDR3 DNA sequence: TGTGCCAGCAGCGAGGATAACAGGGCCCGGCCCCAGCATTTT. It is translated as CASSEDNRARPQHF.

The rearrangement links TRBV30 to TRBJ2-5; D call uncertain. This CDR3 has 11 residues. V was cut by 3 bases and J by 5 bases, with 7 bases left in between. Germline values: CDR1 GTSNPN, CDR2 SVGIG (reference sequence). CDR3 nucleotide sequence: TGTGCCTGGAGGGATGTGGAGACCCAGTACTTC. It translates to CAWRDVETQYF.

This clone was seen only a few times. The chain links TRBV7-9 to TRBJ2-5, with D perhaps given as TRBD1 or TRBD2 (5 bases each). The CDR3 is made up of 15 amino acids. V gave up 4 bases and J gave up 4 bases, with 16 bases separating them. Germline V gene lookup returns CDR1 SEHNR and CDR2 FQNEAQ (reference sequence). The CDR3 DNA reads TGTGCCAGCAGCTCACGACCGGGACCTCCAGAGACCCAGTACTTC. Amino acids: CASSSRPGPPETQYF.

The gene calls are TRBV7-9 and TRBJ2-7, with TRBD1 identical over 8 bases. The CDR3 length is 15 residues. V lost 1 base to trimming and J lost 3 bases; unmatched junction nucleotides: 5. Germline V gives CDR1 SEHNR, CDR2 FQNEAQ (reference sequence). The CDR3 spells CASSLGGQGGYEQYF. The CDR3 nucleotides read TGTGCCAGCAGCTTAGGTGGACAGGGCGGCTACGAGCAGTACTTC.

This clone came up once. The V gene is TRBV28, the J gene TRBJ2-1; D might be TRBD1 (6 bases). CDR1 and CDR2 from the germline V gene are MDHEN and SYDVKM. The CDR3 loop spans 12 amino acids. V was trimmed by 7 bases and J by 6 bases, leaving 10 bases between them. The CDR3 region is CASISRGNEQFF. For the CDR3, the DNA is TGTGCCAGCATCTCCAGGGGCAATGAGCAGTTCTTC.